These T cell receptor beta chains were read from a single sample in a study of cytomegalovirus exposure and HLA in healthy donors. Produced via immunoSEQ multiplex PCR; TCRdb's table is partial and in-frame only. The table has some 180,000 clones, about 88% seen once. Sequenced input: PBMCs. The source is a man aged 30-40 years in good health and CMV-seropositive. The CDR3 runs from the conserved cysteine through the conserved F or W. D genes are given only for firm matches. For some rows the clone size is stated as once, few or many, or as a class when expanded; others skip it.

J	V	size	D	CDR3	DNA
TRBJ1-5	TRBV29-1	once	TRBD1	CSVADRFNQPQHF	TGCAGCGTGGCGGACAGGTTCAATCAGCCCCAGCATTTT
TRBJ2-2	TRBV7-3	NA	TRBD2	CASSRLAGAGELFF	TGTGCCAGCAGCCGACTAGCGGGAGCCGGGGAGCTGTTTTTT
TRBJ2-7	TRBV6-6	NA	TRBD1	CASARRTGGDEQYF	TGTGCCAGCGCCAGGAGGACAGGGGGCGACGAGCAGTACTTC
TRBJ2-3	TRBV7-3	NA	TRBD2	CASSPSGSQNTQYF	TGTGCCAGCAGCCCTAGCGGGAGTCAAAATACGCAGTATTTT
TRBJ2-3	TRBV9	NA	TRBD2	CASSVAGRGRADTQYF	TGTGCCAGCAGCGTCGCGGGGCGCGGGAGGGCAGATACGCAGTATTTT
TRBJ2-1	TRBV7-2	NA	NA	CASSLYAGLDEQFF	TGTGCCAGCAGCTTATACGCAGGGTTGGATGAGCAGTTCTTC
TRBJ2-1	TRBV11-2	NA	NA	CASSYLGAHLNEQFF	TGTGCCAGCAGCTACCTTGGGGCGCATCTCAATGAGCAGTTCTTC
TRBJ2-1	TRBV10-1	NA	TRBD2	CASSTSGGVNEQFF	TGCGCCAGCAGTACTAGCGGGGGAGTGAATGAGCAGTTCTTC
TRBJ2-1	TRBV2	NA	NA	CASSEYGGGVNNEQFF	TGTGCCAGCAGTGAATATGGCGGCGGGGTCAACAATGAGCAGTTCTTC
TRBJ2-3	TRBV4-3	NA	TRBD2	CASSHRPFLGGRDADTQYF	TGCGCCAGCAGCCATCGGCCCTTTCTAGGCGGGAGGGATGCAGATACGCAGTATTTT